The entry below gives a single T cell receptor beta chain sequence along with its context. The antigen is unknown. These data originate in a study of shared clonotypes between healthy human individuals. The CDR3 consists of 15 residues. V was shortened by 3 bases and J by 7 bases, with 16 bases between the two germline ends. CDR1 is SNHLY and CDR2 is FYNNEI in the germline V gene. Selected positively for CCR7 and CD45RO-negative, naive CD8 cells excluded terminally differentiated effector memory CD45RA+ cells. The repertoire was sequenced with immunoSEQ multiplex PCR; TCRdb's copy has only in-frame clones and lacks some. The repertoire has about 1,800,000 clones, approximately 94% of them found once; the top ten carry 1% to 1.5%. Study results and limitations: Only blood underwent sampling, and tissue repertoires likely differ. Around 5.4% of naive CD4 clonotypes were common to four donors. Deeper or shallower sequencing was expected to change how clonotypes are shared among donors.

The rearrangement links TRBV2 to TRBJ1-5, with D perhaps TRBD1 (6 bases). Sample: naive CD8+ T cells sorted from blood. The clonotype was recovered from a young man in good health. The CDR3 region has the DNA TGTGCCAGCAGTGACCAGGGGATGGCACGCCAGCCCCAGCATTTT. It translates to CASSDQGMARQPQHF. Full variable domain (missing parts from reference TRBV2 and TRBJ1-5): EPEVTQTPSHQVTQMGQEVILRCVPISNHLYFYWYRQILGQKVEFLVSFYNNEISEKSEIFDDQFSVERPDGSNFTLKIRSTKLEDSAMYFCASSDQGMARQPQHFGDGTRLSIL.